These 5 T cell receptor beta chains were sequenced from one sample in a study of metastatic and nonmetastatic thyroid tumors. TCRdb re-analyzed the PCR reads using MiXCR. The sample carries 24,000 or so clones, about 12% recorded once. No patient had received any treatment before thyroid surgery. The material sequenced was blood. These receptors were obtained from a female donor with papillary thyroid cancer or a benign thyroid nodule (not recorded which). Some clones in this sample may be carry-over from other donors' samples.

This clone was recorded many times. The chain carries TRBV12-3 or TRBV12-4 and TRBJ1-2; 7 positions agree with TRBD1. Trimming cost V 6 bases and J 4 bases; bases outside gene matches: 14. This CDR3 is 16 amino acids long. CDR3 region: CASSRVPGQTSYGYTF. CDR3 coding DNA: TGTGCCAGCAGCCGAGTACCGGGACAGACCTCCTATGGCTACACCTTC.

In its sample, this clone was seen many times. The V and J genes are TRBV20-1 and TRBJ1-2, with 8 positions matching TRBD1. V was clipped by 1 base and J by 3 bases; unmatched bases: 7. Germline values: CDR1 DFQATT, CDR2 SNEGSKA (reference sequence). The CDR3 runs 15 residues. The CDR3 nucleotides are TGCAGTGCTAGAGTACTCGGACAGGGTCACTATGGCTACACCTTC. Its translation is CSARVLGQGHYGYTF.

In this sample, this clone turned up many times. The gene calls are TRBV28 and TRBJ2-7; TRBD1 matches 9 bases. The CDR3 consists of 14 residues. V lost 5 bases to trimming and J lost 3 bases; unmatched junction nucleotides: 5. Germline lookup yields CDR1 MDHEN and CDR2 SYDVKM. Here the CDR3 reads CASSPGTGSYEQYF. CDR3 DNA: TGTGCCAGCAGTCCCGGGACAGGGAGCTACGAGCAGTACTTC.

This clone was picked up many times. The rearrangement joins TRBV4-3 to TRBJ2-7; D may be TRBD1 (5 bases). The CDR3 runs to 15 residues. From germline, CDR1 is LGHNA and CDR2 YSLEER. V lost 1 base, J lost 0 bases, and 10 bases lay in between. CDR3 DNA sequence: TGCGCCAGCAGCCAAGCGGCAGGGCCCTCCTACGAGCAGTACTTC. Translating gives CASSQAAGPSYEQYF.

This clone has at least ten counts. The chain carries TRBV20-1 and TRBJ2-1, with D possibly TRBD2 on 5 matching bases. Trimming pared 8 bases from V and 0 bases from J, leaving 11 bases between. Germline-derived CDR1 and CDR2 are DFQATT and SNEGSKA (reference sequence). CDR3 length: 13 residues. The CDR3 DNA reads as TGCAGTACGAGCGGAAGCTCCTACAATGAGCAGTTCTTC. Its translation: CSTSGSSYNEQFF.